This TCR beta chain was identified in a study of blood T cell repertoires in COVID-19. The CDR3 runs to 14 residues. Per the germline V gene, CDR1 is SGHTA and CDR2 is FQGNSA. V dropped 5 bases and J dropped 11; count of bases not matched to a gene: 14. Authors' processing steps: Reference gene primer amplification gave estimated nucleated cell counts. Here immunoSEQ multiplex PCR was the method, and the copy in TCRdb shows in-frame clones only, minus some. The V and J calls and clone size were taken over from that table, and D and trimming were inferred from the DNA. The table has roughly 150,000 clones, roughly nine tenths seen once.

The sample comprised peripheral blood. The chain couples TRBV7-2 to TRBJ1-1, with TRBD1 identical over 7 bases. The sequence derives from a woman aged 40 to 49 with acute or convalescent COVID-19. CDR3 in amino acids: CASSPQGTVSRAFF. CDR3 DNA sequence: TGTGCCAGCAGCCCACAGGGGACAGTCTCTAGGGCTTTCTTT.